A selection of T cell receptor beta chains follows, all from one sample in a study of T-cell memory formation after mild COVID-19. One entry per CDR3 protein, called by TCRdb with MiXCR from the 5' RACE reads. The profile shows about 470,000 distinct CDR3 sequences, more than 20% of them singletons. Sequenced input: PBMCs or a T cell subset sorted from them (not recorded which). The receptor source for this set is an adult woman who had mild COVID-19 (a few samples of this study predate the infection). Cell type and time point are not known. The CDR3 runs from the conserved cysteine through the conserved F or W. Each record gives: D gene, clone size, J gene, V gene, CDR3 DNA, CDR3 protein. A D gene is named only where the DNA matches it firmly. Clone size is shown for a subset of rows, as once, few, many or a class of expanded clone.

TRBD2,many,TRBJ2-1,TRBV7-3,TGTGCCAGCAGCTTGTGGACTAGCGGGAGCGATGAGCAGTTCTTC,CASSLWTSGSDEQFF
TRBD1,NA,TRBJ2-7,TRBV6-1,TGTGCCAGCAGTGAAACGGACAGGGTATACGAGCAGTACTTC,CASSETDRVYEQYF
TRBD1,few,TRBJ2-3,TRBV20-1,TGCAGGCAAGGCCAGGGGGAGAGCACAGATACGCAGTATTTT,CRQGQGESTDTQYF
NA,few,TRBJ2-3,TRBV7-9,TGTGCCAGCAGGGGACCCATAGATACGCAGTATTTT,CASRGPIDTQYF
NA,NA,TRBJ2-2,TRBV30,TGTGCCTGGAGTTTCTCCGGGACATATCCCGGGGAGCTGTTTTTT,CAWSFSGTYPGELFF
NA,few,TRBJ1-1,TRBV4-3,TGCGCCAGCAGCCACATGTATGGCACTGAAGCTTTCTTT,CASSHMYGTEAFF
NA,few,TRBJ2-2,TRBV5-1,TGCGCCAGCAGCTTGTGGACTGGTGGCGGGGAGCTGTTTTTT,CASSLWTGGGELFF
NA,NA,TRBJ2-2,TRBV11-1,TGTGCCAGCAGCCCAGACCTGGCAGGGAACACCGGGGAGCTGTTTTTT,CASSPDLAGNTGELFF
TRBD1,NA,TRBJ1-2,TRBV5-1,TGCGCCAGCAGCTTGGTTCGACAGGGGGCAGGCTACACCTTC,CASSLVRQGAGYTF
NA,many,TRBJ2-5,TRBV7-9,TGTGCCAGCAGCTACGTGGGCAGGGGAGAGACCCAGTACTTC,CASSYVGRGETQYF
TRBD2,NA,TRBJ2-1,TRBV24-1,TGTGCCACCAGTGATACTCTAGCGGGAGGGCTCAATGAGCAGTTCTTC,CATSDTLAGGLNEQFF
NA,NA,TRBJ1-5,TRBV12-3/TRBV12-4,TGTGCCAGCAGTCGGGCCAGGGGAAGGGTTCAGCCCCAGCATTTT,CASSRARGRVQPQHF
NA,NA,TRBJ2-5,TRBV7-2,TGTGCCAGCAGCTCCATGGTGGGAGGACGAGAGACCCAGTACTTC,CASSSMVGGRETQYF
NA,few,TRBJ2-5,TRBV12-3/TRBV12-4,TGTGCCAGCAGCCCCGGTGCTGCAGAGACCCAGTACTTC,CASSPGAAETQYF
TRBD2,NA,TRBJ2-5,TRBV6-5,TGTGCCAGCCGTGCGGGGGGCGTGGAGACCCAGTACTTC,CASRAGGVETQYF
TRBD1,few,TRBJ1-1,TRBV6-6,TGTGCCAGCAGTCCGCCGACAGGGACTGAAGCTTTCTTT,CASSPPTGTEAFF
NA,NA,TRBJ2-7,TRBV27,TGTGCCAGCAGTTCCATCAGATCCTACGAGCAGTACTTC,CASSSIRSYEQYF
TRBD2,NA,TRBJ2-6,TRBV7-6,TGTGCCAGCAGCGTTAGCGGGGGCCTCTCTGGGGCCAACGTCCTGACTTTC,CASSVSGGLSGANVLTF
TRBD1,NA,TRBJ1-4,TRBV15,TGTGCCACCAGCAGAGCAACGACAGGGGCGGGGGAAAAACTGTTTTTT,CATSRATTGAGEKLFF
NA,once,TRBJ2-2,TRBV20-1,TGCAGTGCTCCACGCTACAGGGGAGGGACCGGGGAGCTGTTTTTT,CSAPRYRGGTGELFF
NA,NA,TRBJ2-1,TRBV20-1,TGCAGTGCTAGAGAATCCCGGGTCGGCGAGCAGTTCTTC,CSARESRVGEQFF
NA,NA,TRBJ1-5,TRBV12-3/TRBV12-4,TGTGCCAGCAGTTTTCGCAGGGATCAGCCCCAGCATTTT,CASSFRRDQPQHF
TRBD1,NA,TRBJ1-5,TRBV5-1,TGCGCCAGCAGCTTGGCCGGCAGGGGGGATCAGCCCCAGCATTTT,CASSLAGRGDQPQHF
TRBD1,NA,TRBJ2-7,TRBV5-1,TGCGCCAGCAGCTTGGAGGGGGCGACTGGGCAGTACTTC,CASSLEGATGQYF
NA,NA,TRBJ2-7,TRBV7-2,TGTGCCAGCAGCTTCGCCAGGGCCCCCTACGAGCAGTACTTC,CASSFARAPYEQYF
NA,few,TRBJ1-2,TRBV6-2/TRBV6-3,TGTGCCAGCAGTTCAGGGGACTATGGCTACACCTTC,CASSSGDYGYTF
NA,NA,TRBJ2-7,TRBV4-3,TGCGCCAGCAGCCTCAGTCCGGGCTCTAGCTCCTACGAGCAGTACTTC,CASSLSPGSSSYEQYF
NA,NA,TRBJ2-4,TRBV6-2/TRBV6-3,TGTGCCAGCAGTTCTCCCGGGCTCCGCGCGGGCAAAAACATTCAGTACTTC,CASSSPGLRAGKNIQYF
TRBD1,NA,TRBJ2-5,TRBV6-5,TGTGCCAGCAGACCCAACCTAGACAGGGCGTATGAGACCCAGTACTTC,CASRPNLDRAYETQYF
NA,NA,TRBJ2-1,TRBV9,TGTGCCAGCAGCGAGGGACCTCCAAGCTCCTACAATGAGCAGTTCTTC,CASSEGPPSSYNEQFF
NA,NA,TRBJ2-1,TRBV4-2,TGTGCCAGCAGCCAAGCGTCGGGGCCCGGGGGGCAGTTCTTC,CASSQASGPGGQFF
NA,NA,TRBJ2-5,TRBV3-1,TGTGCCAGCAGCGCGGACTACCACCAAGAGACCCAGTACTTC,CASSADYHQETQYF
TRBD2,NA,TRBJ2-1,TRBV4-1,TGCGCCAGCAGCCGCACTAGCGGGGGGGCCAATGAGCAGTTCTTC,CASSRTSGGANEQFF
NA,many,TRBJ2-5,TRBV5-1,TGCGCCAGCAGCTTCTCAGGGGCCACCCAAGAGACCCAGTACTTC,CASSFSGATQETQYF
NA,many,TRBJ1-1,TRBV20-1,TGCAGTGCTAGAGATGGGAGGGACACTGAAGCTTTCTTT,CSARDGRDTEAFF
NA,NA,TRBJ2-5,TRBV13,TGTGCCAGCAGCTTATGGGGGGAGACCCAGTACTTC,CASSLWGETQYF
TRBD2,few,TRBJ2-5,TRBV5-1,TGCGCCAGCAGGACTAGCGGGAGTATGGAGACCCAGTACTTC,CASRTSGSMETQYF
NA,NA,TRBJ1-4,TRBV6-6,TGTGCCAGCAGTCAGACAGCAACTAATGAAAAACTGTTTTTT,CASSQTATNEKLFF
TRBD2,NA,TRBJ2-5,TRBV24-1,TGTGCCACCAGTGACCCCGTGCTAGGAAGCGGGAGAGGCCAAGAGACCCAGTACTTC,CATSDPVLGSGRGQETQYF
TRBD1,NA,TRBJ1-2,TRBV20-1,TGCAGTGCTAGAGATAGACAGGGAAGCTATGGCTACACCTTC,CSARDRQGSYGYTF
NA,few,TRBJ2-7,TRBV13,TGTGCCAGCAGCTTAGGGACATACGACGAGCAGTACTTC,CASSLGTYDEQYF